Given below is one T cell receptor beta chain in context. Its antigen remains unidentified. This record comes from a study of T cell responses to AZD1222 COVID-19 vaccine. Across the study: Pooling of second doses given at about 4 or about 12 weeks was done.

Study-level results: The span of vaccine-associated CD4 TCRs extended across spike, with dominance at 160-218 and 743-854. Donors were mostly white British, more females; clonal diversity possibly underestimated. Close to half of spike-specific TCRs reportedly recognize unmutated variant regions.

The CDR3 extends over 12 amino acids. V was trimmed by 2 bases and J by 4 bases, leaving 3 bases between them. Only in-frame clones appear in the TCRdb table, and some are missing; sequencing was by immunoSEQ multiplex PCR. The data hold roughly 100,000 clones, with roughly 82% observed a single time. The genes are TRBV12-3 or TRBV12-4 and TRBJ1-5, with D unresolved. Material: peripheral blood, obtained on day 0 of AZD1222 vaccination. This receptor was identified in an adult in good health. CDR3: CASSLRNQPQHF. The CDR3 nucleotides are TGTGCCAGCAGTTTACGTAATCAGCCCCAGCATTTT.